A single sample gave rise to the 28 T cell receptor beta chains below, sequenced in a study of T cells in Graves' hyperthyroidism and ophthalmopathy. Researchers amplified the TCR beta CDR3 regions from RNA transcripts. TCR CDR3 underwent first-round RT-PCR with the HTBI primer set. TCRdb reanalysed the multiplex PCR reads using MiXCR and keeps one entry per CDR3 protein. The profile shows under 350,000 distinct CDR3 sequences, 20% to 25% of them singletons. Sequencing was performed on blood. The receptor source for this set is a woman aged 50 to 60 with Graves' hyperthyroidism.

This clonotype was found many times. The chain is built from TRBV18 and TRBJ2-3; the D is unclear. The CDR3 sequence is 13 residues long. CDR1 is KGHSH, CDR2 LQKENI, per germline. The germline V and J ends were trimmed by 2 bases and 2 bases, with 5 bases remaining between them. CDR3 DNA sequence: TGTGCCAGCTCACCAGGGGTCACAGATACGCAGTATTTT. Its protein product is CASSPGVTDTQYF.

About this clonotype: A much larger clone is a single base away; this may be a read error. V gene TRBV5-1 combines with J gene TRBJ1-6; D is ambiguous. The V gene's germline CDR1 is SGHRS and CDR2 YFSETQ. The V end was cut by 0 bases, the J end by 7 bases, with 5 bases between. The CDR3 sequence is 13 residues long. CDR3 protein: CASSLDGNSPLHF. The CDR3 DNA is TGCGCCAGCAGCTTGGATGGGAATTCACCCCTCCACTTT. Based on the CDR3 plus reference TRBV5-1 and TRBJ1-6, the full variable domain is KAGVTQTPRYLIKTRGQQVTLSCSPISGHRSVSWYQQTPGQGLQFLFEYFSETQRNKGNFPGRFSGRQFSNSRSEMNVSTLELGDSALYLCASSLDGNSPLHFGNGTRLTVT.

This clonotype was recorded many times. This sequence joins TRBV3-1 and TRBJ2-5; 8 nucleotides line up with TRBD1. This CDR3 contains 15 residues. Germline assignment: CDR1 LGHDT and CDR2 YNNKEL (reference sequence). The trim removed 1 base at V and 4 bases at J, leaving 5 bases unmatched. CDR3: CASSQGQGAGETQYF. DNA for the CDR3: TGTGCCAGCAGCCAAGGGCAGGGGGCAGGAGAGACCCAGTACTTC.

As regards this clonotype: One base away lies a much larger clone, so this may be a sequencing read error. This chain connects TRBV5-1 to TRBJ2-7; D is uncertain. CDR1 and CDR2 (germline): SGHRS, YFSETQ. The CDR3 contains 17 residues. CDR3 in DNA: TGCGTCAGCAGCTTGTCGGCCGGCCAGTCCGCCACGAGCAGGCAGTACTTC. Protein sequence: CVSSLSAGQSATSRQYF.

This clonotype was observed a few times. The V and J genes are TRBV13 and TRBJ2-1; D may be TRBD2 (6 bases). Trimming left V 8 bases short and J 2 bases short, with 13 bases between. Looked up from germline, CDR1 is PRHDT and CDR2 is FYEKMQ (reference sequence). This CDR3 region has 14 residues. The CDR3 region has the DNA TGTGCCAGCGGGGGGAACAGCCCCTACAATGAGCAGTTCTTC. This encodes CASGGNSPYNEQFF.

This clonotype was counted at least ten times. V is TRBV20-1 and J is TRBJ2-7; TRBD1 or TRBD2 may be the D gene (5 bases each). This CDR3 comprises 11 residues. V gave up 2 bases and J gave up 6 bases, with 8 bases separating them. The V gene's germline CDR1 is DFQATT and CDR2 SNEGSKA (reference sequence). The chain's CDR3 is CSARSGAEQYF. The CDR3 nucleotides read TGCAGTGCTAGATCCGGGGCCGAGCAGTACTTC.

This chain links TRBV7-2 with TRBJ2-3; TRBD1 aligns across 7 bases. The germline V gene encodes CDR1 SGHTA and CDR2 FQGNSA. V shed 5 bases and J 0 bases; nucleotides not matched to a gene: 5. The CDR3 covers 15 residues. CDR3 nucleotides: TGTGCCAGCAGCCAGACAGGGTACAGCACAGATACGCAGTATTTT. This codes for CASSQTGYSTDTQYF. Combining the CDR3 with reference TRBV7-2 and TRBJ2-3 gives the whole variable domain GAGVSQSPSNKVTEKGKDVELRCDPISGHTALYWYRQSLGQGLEFLIYFQGNSAPDKSGLPSDRFSAERTGGSVSTLTIQRTQQEDSAVYLCASSQTGYSTDTQYFGPGTRLTVL.

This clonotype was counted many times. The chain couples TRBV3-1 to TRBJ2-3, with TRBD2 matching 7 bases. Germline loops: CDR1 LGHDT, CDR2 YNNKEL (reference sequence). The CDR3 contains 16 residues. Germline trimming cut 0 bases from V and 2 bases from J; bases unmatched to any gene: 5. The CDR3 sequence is CASSQEATSATDTQYF. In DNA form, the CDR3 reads TGTGCCAGCAGCCAAGAGGCAACTAGCGCCACAGATACGCAGTATTTT.

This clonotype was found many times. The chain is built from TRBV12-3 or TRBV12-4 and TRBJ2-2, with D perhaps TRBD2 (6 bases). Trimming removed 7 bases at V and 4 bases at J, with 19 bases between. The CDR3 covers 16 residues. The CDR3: CASTQNGGLSTGELFF. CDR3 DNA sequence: TGTGCCAGCACACAAAATGGGGGACTTAGCACCGGGGAGCTGTTTTTT.

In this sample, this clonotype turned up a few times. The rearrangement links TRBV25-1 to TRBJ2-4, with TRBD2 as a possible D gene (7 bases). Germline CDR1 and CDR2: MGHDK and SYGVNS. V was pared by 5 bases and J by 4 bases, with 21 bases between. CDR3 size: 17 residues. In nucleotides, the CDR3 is TGTGCCAGCAGTCCCCCTGGAGGGGGGGCTGGGAAAAACATTCAGTACTTC. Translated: CASSPPGGGAGKNIQYF.

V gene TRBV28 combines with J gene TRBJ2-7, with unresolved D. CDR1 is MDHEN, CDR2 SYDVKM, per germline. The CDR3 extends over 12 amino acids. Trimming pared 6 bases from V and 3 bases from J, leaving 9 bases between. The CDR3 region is CASSSEIYEQYF. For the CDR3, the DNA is TGTGCCAGCAGCTCGGAGATCTACGAGCAGTACTTC.

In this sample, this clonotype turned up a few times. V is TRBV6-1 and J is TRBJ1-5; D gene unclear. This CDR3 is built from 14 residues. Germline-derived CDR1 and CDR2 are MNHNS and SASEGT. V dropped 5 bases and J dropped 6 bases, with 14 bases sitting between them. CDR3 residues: CASSYLGVSQPQHF. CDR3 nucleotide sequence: TGTGCCAGCAGTTATCTGGGTGTTAGTCAGCCCCAGCATTTT.

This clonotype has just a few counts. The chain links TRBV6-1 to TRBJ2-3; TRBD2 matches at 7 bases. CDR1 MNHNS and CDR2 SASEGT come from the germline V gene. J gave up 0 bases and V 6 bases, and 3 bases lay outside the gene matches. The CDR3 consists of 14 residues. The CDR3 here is CASRSSGSTDTQYF. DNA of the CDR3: TGTGCCAGCAGGTCTAGCGGAAGCACAGATACGCAGTATTTT.

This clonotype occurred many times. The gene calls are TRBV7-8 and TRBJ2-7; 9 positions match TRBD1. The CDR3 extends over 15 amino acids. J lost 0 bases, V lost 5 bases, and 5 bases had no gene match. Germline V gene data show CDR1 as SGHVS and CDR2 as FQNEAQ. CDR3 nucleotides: TGTGCCAGCAGCAACCGACAGGGGGGCTCCTACGAGCAGTACTTC. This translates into CASSNRQGGSYEQYF.

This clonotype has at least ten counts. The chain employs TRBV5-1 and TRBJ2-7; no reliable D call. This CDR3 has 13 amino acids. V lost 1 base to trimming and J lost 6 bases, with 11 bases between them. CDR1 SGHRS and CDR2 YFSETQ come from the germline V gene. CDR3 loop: CASSLSVSSEQYF. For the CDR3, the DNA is TGCGCCAGCAGCTTGTCTGTCAGCAGCGAGCAGTACTTC.

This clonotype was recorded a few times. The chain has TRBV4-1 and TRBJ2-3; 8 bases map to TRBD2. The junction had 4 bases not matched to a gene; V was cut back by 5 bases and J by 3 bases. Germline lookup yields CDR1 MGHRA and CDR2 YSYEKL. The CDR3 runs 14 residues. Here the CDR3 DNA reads TGCGCCAGCAGCACCGGGACTAGGACAGATACGCAGTATTTT. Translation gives CASSTGTRTDTQYF.

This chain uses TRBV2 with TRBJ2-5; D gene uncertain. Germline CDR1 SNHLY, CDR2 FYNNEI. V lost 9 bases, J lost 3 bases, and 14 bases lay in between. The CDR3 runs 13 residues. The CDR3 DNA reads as TGTGCCAGATCCCTAGGGTCCAAAGAGACCCAGTACTTC. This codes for CARSLGSKETQYF.

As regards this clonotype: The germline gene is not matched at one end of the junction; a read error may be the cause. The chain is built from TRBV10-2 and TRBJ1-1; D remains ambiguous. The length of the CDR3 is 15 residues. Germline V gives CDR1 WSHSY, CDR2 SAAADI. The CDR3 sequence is CAISGSPGPNTEAFF. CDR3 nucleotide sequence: TGCGCCATCAGTGGGTCGCCAGGTCCAAACACTGAAGCTTTCTTT.

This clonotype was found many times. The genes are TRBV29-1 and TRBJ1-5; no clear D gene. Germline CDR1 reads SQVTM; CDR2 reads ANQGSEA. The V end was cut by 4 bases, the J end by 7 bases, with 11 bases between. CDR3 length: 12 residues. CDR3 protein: CSVGEGFQPQHF. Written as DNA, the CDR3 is TGCAGCGTTGGGGAGGGTTTCCAGCCCCAGCATTTT. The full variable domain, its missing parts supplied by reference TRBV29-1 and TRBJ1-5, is SAVISQKPSRDICQRGTSLTIQCQVDSQVTMMFWYRQQPGQSLTLIATANQGSEATYESGFVIDKFPISRPNLTFSTLTVSNMSPEDSSIYLCSVGEGFQPQHFGDGTRLSIL.

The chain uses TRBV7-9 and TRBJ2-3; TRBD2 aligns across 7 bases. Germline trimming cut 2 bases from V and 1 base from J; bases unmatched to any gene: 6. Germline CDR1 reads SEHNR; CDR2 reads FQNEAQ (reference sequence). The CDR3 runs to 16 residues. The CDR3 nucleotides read TGTGCCAGCAGCTTATCCCTGGGAGGGGGCACAGATACGCAGTATTTT. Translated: CASSLSLGGGTDTQYF.

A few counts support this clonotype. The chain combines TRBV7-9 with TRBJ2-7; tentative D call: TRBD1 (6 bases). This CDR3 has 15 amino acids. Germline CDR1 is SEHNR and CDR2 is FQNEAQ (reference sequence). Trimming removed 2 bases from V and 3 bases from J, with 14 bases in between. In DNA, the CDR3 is TGTGCCAGCAGCTTACCCGGACAGAATATCTACGAGCAGTACTTC. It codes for CASSLPGQNIYEQYF.

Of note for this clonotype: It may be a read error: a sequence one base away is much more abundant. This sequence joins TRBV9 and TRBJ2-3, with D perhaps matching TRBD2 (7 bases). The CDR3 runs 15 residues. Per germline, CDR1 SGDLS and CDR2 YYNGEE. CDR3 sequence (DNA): TGTGCCAGCAGCGTAGGAGGGGGGGGCACAGATACGCAGTGTTTT. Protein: CASSVGGGGTDTQCF.

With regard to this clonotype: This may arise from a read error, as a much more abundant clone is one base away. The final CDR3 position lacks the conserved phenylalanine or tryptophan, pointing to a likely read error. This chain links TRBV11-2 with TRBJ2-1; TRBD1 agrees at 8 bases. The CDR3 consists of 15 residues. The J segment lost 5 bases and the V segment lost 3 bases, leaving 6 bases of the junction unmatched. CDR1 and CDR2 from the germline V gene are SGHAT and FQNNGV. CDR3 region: CASSFTDRVDNEQFL. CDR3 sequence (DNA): TGTGCCAGCAGCTTCACGGACAGGGTCGACAATGAGCAGTTCCTC.

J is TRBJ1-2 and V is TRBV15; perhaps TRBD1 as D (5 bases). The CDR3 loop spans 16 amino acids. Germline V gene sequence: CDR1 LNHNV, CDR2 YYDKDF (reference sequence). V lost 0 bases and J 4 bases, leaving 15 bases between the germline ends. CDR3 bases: TGTGCCACCAGCAGAGATCGAGGTGGGCAGGGCTATGGCTACACCTTC. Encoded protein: CATSRDRGGQGYGYTF.

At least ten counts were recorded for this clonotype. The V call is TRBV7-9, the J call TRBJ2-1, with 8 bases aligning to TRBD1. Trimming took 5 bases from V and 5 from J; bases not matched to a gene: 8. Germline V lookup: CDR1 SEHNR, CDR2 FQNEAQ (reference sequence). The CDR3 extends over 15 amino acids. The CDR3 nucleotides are TGTGCCAGCAGCATCGGGGACAGGCCTCACAATGAGCAGTTCTTC. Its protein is CASSIGDRPHNEQFF.

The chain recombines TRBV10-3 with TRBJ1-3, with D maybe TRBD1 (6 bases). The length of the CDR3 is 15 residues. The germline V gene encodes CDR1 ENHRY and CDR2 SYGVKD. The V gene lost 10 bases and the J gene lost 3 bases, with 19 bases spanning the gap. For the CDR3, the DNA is TGTGCCACCAGGGCGGGGGCCTTTAATGGAAACACCATATATTTT. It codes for CATRAGAFNGNTIYF.

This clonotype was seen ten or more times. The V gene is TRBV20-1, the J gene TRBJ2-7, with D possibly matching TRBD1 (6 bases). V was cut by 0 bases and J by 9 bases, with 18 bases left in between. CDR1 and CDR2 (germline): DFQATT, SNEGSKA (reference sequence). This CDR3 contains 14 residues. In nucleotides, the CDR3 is TGCAGTGCTAGAGATCGCATGGCCGGGACACGGCAGTACTTC. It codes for CSARDRMAGTRQYF.

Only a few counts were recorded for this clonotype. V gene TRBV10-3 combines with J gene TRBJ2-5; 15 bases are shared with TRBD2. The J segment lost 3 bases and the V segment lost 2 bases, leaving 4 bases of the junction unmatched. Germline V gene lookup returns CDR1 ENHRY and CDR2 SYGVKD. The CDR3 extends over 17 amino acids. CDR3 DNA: TGTGCCATCAGTGAGCCCAGGACTAGCGGGGGGGAAGAGACCCAGTACTTC. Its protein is CAISEPRTSGGEETQYF.